These 3 T cell receptor beta chains were sequenced from one sample in a study of CD8+ T cells in alopecia areata. Treatment of the sample: oral pan-JAK inhibitor, 5-10 mg twice daily. Extracted RNA was reverse transcribed, and the resulting cDNA served as sequencing template. Clones were sequenced by immunoSEQ multiplex PCR, and TCRdb holds only the in-frame ones, with some missing. Of 150,000 to 250,000 clones in the sample, roughly 60% were seen once. The sequencing here drew on CD4+ T cells sorted from blood, taken at week 24, from a patient treated with tofacitinib. The receptors were gathered from a human donor with alopecia areata.

The chain is built from TRBV6-5 and TRBJ2-2, with TRBD1 matching over 7 bases. V gave up 5 bases and J gave up 3 bases; unmatched junction bases: 6. From germline, CDR1 is MNHEY and CDR2 SVGAGI. The length of the CDR3 is 15 residues. CDR3 bases: TGTGCCAGCAGTACCCGACAGGGAGACACCGGGGAGCTGTTTTTT. The encoded protein is CASSTRQGDTGELFF.

This clone was detected once. The V gene is TRBV6-6, the J gene TRBJ1-1; D gene unclear. The germline gives CDR1 MNHNY, CDR2 SVGAGI (reference sequence). V was pared by 2 bases and J by 0 bases, with 7 bases between. There are 14 residues in the CDR3. CDR3 loop: CASSYPYMNTEAFF. The CDR3, as DNA: TGTGCCAGCAGTTACCCGTATATGAACACTGAAGCTTTCTTT.

The gene calls are TRBV19 and TRBJ1-2; D unresolved. Deletions cut 5 bases from V and 0 bases from J, with 19 bases between. The CDR3 runs 17 residues. Germline-derived CDR1 and CDR2 are LNHDA and SQIVND (reference sequence). The CDR3 DNA is TGTGCCAGTAGTGCACCGGGCCAGAGGTTTGCTAACTATGGCTACACCTTC. Translation: CASSAPGQRFANYGYTF.